This T cell receptor (beta chain) was sequenced during a study of cytomegalovirus exposure and HLA in healthy donors. The CDR3 contains 12 residues. Germline lookup yields CDR1 MNHNS and CDR2 SASEGT. Trimming removed 7 bases from V and 7 bases from J, with 11 bases in between. The study ran its PCR with 60 Vbeta and 13 Jbeta primers. Here immunoSEQ multiplex PCR was the method, and the copy in TCRdb shows in-frame clones only, minus some. This sample has tens of thousands of clones; 85% to 90% occur once, and the top ten carry roughly 2.2%. The chain combines TRBV6-1 with TRBJ1-5; no clear D. The sequence was obtained from a man aged 18 to 30 in good health and CMV-seronegative. Sequenced: PBMCs. The CDR3 DNA sequence: TGTGCCAGCACCTTAGCGTGGCAGCCCCAGCATTTT. Protein: CASTLAWQPQHF.